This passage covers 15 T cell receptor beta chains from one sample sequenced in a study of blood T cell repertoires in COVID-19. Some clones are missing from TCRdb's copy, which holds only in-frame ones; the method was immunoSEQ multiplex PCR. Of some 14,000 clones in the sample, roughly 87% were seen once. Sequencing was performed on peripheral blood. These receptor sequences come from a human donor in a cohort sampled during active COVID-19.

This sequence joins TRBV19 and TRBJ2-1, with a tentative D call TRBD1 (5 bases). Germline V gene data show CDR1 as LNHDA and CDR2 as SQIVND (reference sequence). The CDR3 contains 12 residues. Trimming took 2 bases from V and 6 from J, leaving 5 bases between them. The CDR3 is CASSIRGNEQFF. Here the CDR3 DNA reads TGTGCCAGTAGTATAAGGGGCAATGAGCAGTTCTTC.

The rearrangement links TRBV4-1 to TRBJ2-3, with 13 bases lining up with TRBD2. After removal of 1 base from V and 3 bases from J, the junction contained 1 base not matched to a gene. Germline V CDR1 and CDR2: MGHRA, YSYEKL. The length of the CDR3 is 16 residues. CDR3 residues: CASSQGTSGGTDTQYF. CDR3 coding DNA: TGCGCCAGCAGCCAAGGGACTAGCGGGGGAACAGATACGCAGTATTTT.

This CDR3 reads CASSPGVGTSGGYEQFF. In nucleotides, the CDR3 is TGTGCCAGCAGCCCGGGGGTCGGGACTAGCGGTGGGTATGAGCAGTTCTTC. The V gene is TRBV5-6, the J gene TRBJ2-1; TRBD2 matches 11 bases. Germline loops: CDR1 SGHDT, CDR2 YYEEEE. The CDR3 consists of 17 residues. V lost 4 bases to trimming and J lost 8 bases; unmatched junction nucleotides: 14. The whole variable domain, remainder taken from reference TRBV5-6 and TRBJ2-1, is DAGVTQSPTHLIKTRGQQVTLRCSPKSGHDTVSWYQQALGQGPQFIFQYYEEEERQRGNFPDRFSGHQFPNYSSELNVNALLLGDSALYLCASSPGVGTSGGYEQFFGPGTRLTVL.

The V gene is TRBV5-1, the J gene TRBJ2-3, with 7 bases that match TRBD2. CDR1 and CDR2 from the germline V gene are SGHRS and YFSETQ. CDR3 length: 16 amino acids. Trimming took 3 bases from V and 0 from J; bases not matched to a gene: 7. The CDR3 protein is CASSSDGRRSTDTQYF. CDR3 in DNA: TGCGCCAGCAGCTCGGACGGGAGGCGCAGCACAGATACGCAGTATTTT.

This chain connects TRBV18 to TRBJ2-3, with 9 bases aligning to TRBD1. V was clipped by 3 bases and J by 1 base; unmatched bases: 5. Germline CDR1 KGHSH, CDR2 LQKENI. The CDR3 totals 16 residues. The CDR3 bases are TGTGCCAGCTCACCCCCGACAGGGGGAGGCACAGATACGCAGTATTTT. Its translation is CASSPPTGGGTDTQYF. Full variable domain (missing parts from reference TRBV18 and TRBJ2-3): NAGVMQNPRHLVRRRGQEARLRCSPMKGHSHVYWYRQLPEEGLKFMVYLQKENIIDESGMPKERFSAEFPKEGPSILRIQQVVRGDSAAYFCASSPPTGGGTDTQYFGPGTRLTVL.

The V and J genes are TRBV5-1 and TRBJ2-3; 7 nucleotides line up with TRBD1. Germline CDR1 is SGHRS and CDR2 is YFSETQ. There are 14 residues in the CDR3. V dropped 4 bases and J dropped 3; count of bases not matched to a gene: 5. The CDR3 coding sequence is TGCGCCAGCAGCAAGGGGGCCATGACAGATACGCAGTATTTT. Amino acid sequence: CASSKGAMTDTQYF.

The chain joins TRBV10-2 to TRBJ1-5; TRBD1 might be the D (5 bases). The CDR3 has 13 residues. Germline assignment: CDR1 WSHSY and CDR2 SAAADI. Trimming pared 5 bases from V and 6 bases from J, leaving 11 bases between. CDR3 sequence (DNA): TGCGCCAGCAGTAGGGACGGGGGTCAGCCCCAGCATTTT. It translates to CASSRDGGQPQHF.

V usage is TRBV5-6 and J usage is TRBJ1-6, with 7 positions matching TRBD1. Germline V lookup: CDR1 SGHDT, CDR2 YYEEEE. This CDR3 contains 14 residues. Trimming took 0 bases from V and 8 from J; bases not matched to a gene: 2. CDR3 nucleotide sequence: TGTGCCAGCAGCTTGGAGGGGGCGCATTCACCCCTCCACTTT. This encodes CASSLEGAHSPLHF.

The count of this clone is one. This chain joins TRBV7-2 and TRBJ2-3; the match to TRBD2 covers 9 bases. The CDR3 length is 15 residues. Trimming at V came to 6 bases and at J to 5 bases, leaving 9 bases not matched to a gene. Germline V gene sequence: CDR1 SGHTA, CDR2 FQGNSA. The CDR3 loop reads CASRRVAGVVDTQYF. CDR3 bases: TGTGCCAGCAGGAGAGTAGCGGGGGTCGTAGATACGCAGTATTTT.

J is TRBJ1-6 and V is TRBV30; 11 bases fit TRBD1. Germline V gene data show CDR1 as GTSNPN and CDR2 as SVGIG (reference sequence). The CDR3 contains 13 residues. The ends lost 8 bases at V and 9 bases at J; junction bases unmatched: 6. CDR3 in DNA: TGTGCCATGCCCGGGACAGGGGGTTCACCCCTCCACTTT. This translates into CAMPGTGGSPLHF.

CDR3 coding DNA: TGTGCCAGTAGTATAGAGGGGACTAGCGGCTACAATGAGCAGTTCTTC. Translated, it gives CASSIEGTSGYNEQFF. This chain uses TRBV19 with TRBJ2-1; 11 bases agree with TRBD2. V lost 0 bases, J lost 3 bases, and 1 base stayed unmatched. Germline CDR1 reads LNHDA; CDR2 reads SQIVND (reference sequence). This CDR3 has 16 residues.

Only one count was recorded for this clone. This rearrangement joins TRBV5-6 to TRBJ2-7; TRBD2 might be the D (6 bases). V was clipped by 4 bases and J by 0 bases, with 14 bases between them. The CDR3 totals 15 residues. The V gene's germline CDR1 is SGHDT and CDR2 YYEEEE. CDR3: CASSTTGTYSYEQYF. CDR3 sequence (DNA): TGTGCCAGCAGCACGACCGGGACTTACTCCTACGAGCAGTACTTC.

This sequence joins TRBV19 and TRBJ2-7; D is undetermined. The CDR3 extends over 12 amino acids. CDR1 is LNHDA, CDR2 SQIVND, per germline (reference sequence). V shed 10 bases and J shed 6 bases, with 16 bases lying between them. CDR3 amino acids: CATRPTLGEQYF. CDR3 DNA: TGTGCCACCAGACCGACTTTGGGCGAGCAGTACTTC.

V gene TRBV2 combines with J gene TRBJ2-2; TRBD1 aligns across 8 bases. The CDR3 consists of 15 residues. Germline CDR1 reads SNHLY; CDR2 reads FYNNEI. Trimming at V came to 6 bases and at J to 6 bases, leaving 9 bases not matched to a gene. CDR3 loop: CASRHGAGGPGELFF. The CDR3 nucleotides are TGTGCCAGCAGACATGGGGCAGGGGGCCCCGGGGAGCTGTTTTTT.

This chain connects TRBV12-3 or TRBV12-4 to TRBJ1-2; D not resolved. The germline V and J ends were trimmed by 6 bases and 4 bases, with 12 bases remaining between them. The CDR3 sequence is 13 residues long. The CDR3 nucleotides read TGTGCCAGCAGAGAAAACCTCGGCTATGGCTACACCTTC. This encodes CASRENLGYGYTF.